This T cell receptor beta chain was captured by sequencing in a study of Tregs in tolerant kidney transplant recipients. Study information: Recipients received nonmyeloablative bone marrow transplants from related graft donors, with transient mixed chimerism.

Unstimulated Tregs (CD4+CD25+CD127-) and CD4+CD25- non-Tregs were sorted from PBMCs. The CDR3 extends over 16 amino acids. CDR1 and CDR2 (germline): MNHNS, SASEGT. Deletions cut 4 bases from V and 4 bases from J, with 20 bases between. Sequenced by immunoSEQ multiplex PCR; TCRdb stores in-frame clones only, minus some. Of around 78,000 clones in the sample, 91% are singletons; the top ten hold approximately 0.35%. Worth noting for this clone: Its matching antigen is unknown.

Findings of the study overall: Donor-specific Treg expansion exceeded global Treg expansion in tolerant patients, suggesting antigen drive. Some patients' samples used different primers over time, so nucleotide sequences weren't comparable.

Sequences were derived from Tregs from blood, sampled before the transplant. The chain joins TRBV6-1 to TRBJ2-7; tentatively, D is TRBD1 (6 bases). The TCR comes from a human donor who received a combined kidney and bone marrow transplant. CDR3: CASSASGALNKYEQYF. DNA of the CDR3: TGTGCCAGCAGTGCTTCAGGGGCCCTCAATAAATACGAGCAGTACTTC.